This TCR beta chain was sequenced in a study of graft-versus-host responses after intestinal transplantation. The authors combined around 200,000 CFSE-labeled responder cells with around 200,000 irradiated, violet-dye-labeled stimulator cells in plates. Assay: immunoSEQ multiplex PCR; the TCRdb copy retains only in-frame clones and omits some. The sample records 20,000 to 25,000 clones, roughly two fifths being singletons. The CDR3 spans 19 residues. V lost 4 bases, J lost 1 base, and 10 bases stayed unmatched. In germline, CDR1 is LNHNV, CDR2 YYDKDF (reference sequence). The chain has TRBV15 and TRBJ2-6; 10 positions agree with TRBD2. The TCR originated in a human patient who was an organ donor for intestinal transplantation. This material consisted of alloreactive CD8+ T cells from a mixed lymphocyte reaction culture, taken before transplantation. Subset in this sample: CFSE-low proliferating T cells sorted from roughly 6-day pre-transplant mixed lymphocyte reaction (GvH or HvG direction). CDR3 sequence reads: CATSTTTSGSSSGANVLTF. For the CDR3, the DNA is TGTGCCACCAGCACCACGACTAGCGGGTCATCTTCTGGGGCCAACGTCCTGACTTTC.